Presented here are 25 T cell receptor beta chains from one specimen sequenced in a study of beta chain features in type 1 diabetes. All of the isolated RNA was reverse transcribed, so expressed TCRB transcripts were sequenced. The table came from immunoSEQ multiplex PCR; TCRdb's copy has only in-frame clones and leaves some out. The sample lists around 430,000 clones, about 32% occurring once. The specimen sequenced was naive CD4+ T cells from blood. Source of these receptors: a man aged 18 to 29 in good health.

V usage is TRBV10-3 and J usage is TRBJ1-1, with TRBD1 as a possible D gene (5 bases). The CDR3 runs to 13 residues. V shed 4 bases and J shed 3 bases, with 9 bases lying between them. Germline lookup yields CDR1 ENHRY and CDR2 SYGVKD. The CDR3 loop reads CAISGKGDTEAFF. Written as DNA, the CDR3 is TGTGCCATCAGTGGCAAAGGGGACACTGAAGCTTTCTTT.

V usage is TRBV20-1 and J usage is TRBJ2-5; D is unresolved. Germline V gene data show CDR1 as DFQATT and CDR2 as SNEGSKA (reference sequence). Trimming cost V 7 bases and J 4 bases, with 10 bases left between them. The CDR3 is 11 amino acids. Here the CDR3 reads CSVIPGETQYF. The CDR3 DNA follows: TGCAGTGTTATCCCCGGAGAGACCCAGTACTTC.

This clone was seen more than once but under ten times. The chain joins TRBV29-1 to TRBJ2-3, with 7 bases lining up with TRBD2. In germline, CDR1 is SQVTM, CDR2 ANQGSEA. This CDR3 spans 14 amino acids. Trimming cost V 6 bases and J 0 bases; bases outside gene matches: 6. CDR3 region: CSVEGAGSTDTQYF. The CDR3 DNA reads as TGCAGCGTGGAGGGAGCGGGGAGCACAGATACGCAGTATTTT.

This chain uses TRBV5-4 with TRBJ2-7, with D perhaps TRBD2 (6 bases). CDR1 is SGHNT, CDR2 YYREEE, per germline (reference sequence). The CDR3 is 13 amino acids. Trimming left V 3 bases short and J 7 bases short, with 14 bases between. The CDR3 DNA is TGTGCCAGCAGCTCCGGACAAAGCGGGGAGCAGTACTTC. Amino acid sequence: CASSSGQSGEQYF. The variable domain in full, with the rest retrieved from reference TRBV5-4 and TRBJ2-7, is ETGVTQSPTHLIKTRGQQVTLRCSSQSGHNTVSWYQQALGQGPQFIFQYYREEENGRGNFPPRFSGLQFPNYSSELNVNALELDDSALYLCASSSGQSGEQYFGPGTRLTVT.

The table lists this clone with a few counts. The chain carries TRBV2 and TRBJ2-1, with 7 bases fitting TRBD2. With V trimmed by 2 bases and J by 9 bases, 7 bases remained unmatched. The CDR3 is made up of 14 amino acids. The germline CDR1 and CDR2 sequences are SNHLY and FYNNEI. The CDR3 protein is CASSEWEGQIEQFF. The CDR3 DNA sequence: TGTGCCAGCAGTGAATGGGAGGGCCAGATTGAGCAGTTCTTC.

This clone turned up a few times. This chain uses TRBV11-2 with TRBJ2-1; 12 bases match TRBD2. CDR3 length equals 14 residues. The V segment lost 5 bases and the J segment 4 bases; nucleotides outside the gene matches: 0. Germline V lookup: CDR1 SGHAT, CDR2 FQNNGV. Written as DNA, the CDR3 is TGTGCCAGCAGCGGACTAGCGGGGTACAATGAGCAGTTCTTC. Its protein product is CASSGLAGYNEQFF.

This clone was seen more than once but under ten times. J is TRBJ2-1 and V is TRBV29-1, with a weak D call TRBD2 (6 bases). Trimming removed 3 bases from V and 3 bases from J, with 27 bases in between. There are 19 residues in the CDR3. Germline V gives CDR1 SQVTM, CDR2 ANQGSEA. The CDR3 loop reads CSVDGRDGLPARNYNEQFF. The CDR3 DNA reads TGCAGCGTTGATGGGCGGGACGGTCTCCCCGCCCGGAACTACAATGAGCAGTTCTTC.

For this clone: Within the sample, other DNA sequences also encode this same CDR3. CDR3 sequence (DNA): TGTGCCAGCAGCTTAGGTCAGAACTATGGCTACACCTTC. Amino acids: CASSLGQNYGYTF. The chain employs TRBV7-9 and TRBJ1-2; D is unclear. The V end lost 1 base, the J end lost 2 bases, and 5 bases lay between the germline ends. The germline V gene has CDR1 SEHNR and CDR2 FQNEAQ (reference sequence). This CDR3 contains 13 residues. The full variable domain, in which reference TRBV7-9 and TRBJ1-2 provide the parts outside the CDR3, is DTGVSQNPRHKITKRGQNVTFRCDPISEHNRLYWYRQTLGQGPEFLTYFQNEAQLEKSRLLSDRFSAERPKGSFSTLEIQRTEQGDSAMYLCASSLGQNYGYTFGSGTRLTVV.

This clone was seen only a few times. The rearrangement uses TRBV29-1 and TRBJ2-3; 8 bases fit TRBD2. CDR1 and CDR2 from the germline V gene are SQVTM and ANQGSEA. The V and J ends lost 6 bases and 5 bases, in that order; junction bases with no gene match: 10. This CDR3 is 14 amino acids long. As DNA, the CDR3 is TGCAGCGTGGGGATGGGACTAGGGGGAGATACGCAGTATTTT. As protein: CSVGMGLGGDTQYF.

There are a few counts of this clone. The J gene is TRBJ2-1, the V gene TRBV14, with TRBD2 matching 11 bases. CDR3 length: 15 residues. The germline gives CDR1 SGHDN, CDR2 FVKESK. The V segment lost 6 bases and the J segment 5 bases; nucleotides outside the gene matches: 6. The CDR3 reads CASSKLAGADNEQFF. In DNA form, the CDR3 reads TGTGCCAGCAGTAAACTAGCGGGAGCGGACAATGAGCAGTTCTTC.

This clone was detected a few times. The chain couples TRBV7-9 to TRBJ2-3, with D unresolved. This CDR3 spans 13 amino acids. Between the trimmed V and J ends, which lost 1 base and 7 bases, there was a span of 9 bases. The germline V gene has CDR1 SEHNR and CDR2 FQNEAQ (reference sequence). CDR3 loop: CASSLGSPYTQYF. CDR3 DNA: TGTGCCAGCAGCTTAGGGAGCCCCTATACGCAGTATTTT.

The chain employs TRBV15 and TRBJ2-1; 9 positions agree with TRBD1. Trimming at V came to 1 base and at J to 15 bases, leaving 4 bases not matched to a gene. The CDR3 sequence is 12 residues long. The germline gives CDR1 LNHNV, CDR2 YYDKDF (reference sequence). The DNA of the CDR3 is TGTGCCACCAGCAGAGTTACGGGACAGGGGTTCTTC. Amino acids: CATSRVTGQGFF.

The chain carries TRBV29-1 and TRBJ2-7; 7 bases agree with TRBD1. The CDR3 contains 13 residues. Unmatched junction bases numbered 9, after V lost 5 bases and J lost 5 bases. Per germline, CDR1 SQVTM and CDR2 ANQGSEA. The CDR3 DNA reads TGCAGCGTTTCCCCGACAGGGACCCACGAGCAGTACTTC. Its translation: CSVSPTGTHEQYF.

The rearrangement uses TRBV19 and TRBJ2-7, with 12 bases lining up with TRBD2. The CDR3 runs 15 residues. The V segment lost 5 bases and the J segment 2 bases; nucleotides outside the gene matches: 4. CDR1 and CDR2 from the germline V gene are LNHDA and SQIVND (reference sequence). Here the CDR3 reads CASSPGLAGPYEQYF. As DNA, the CDR3 is TGTGCCAGTAGTCCGGGACTAGCGGGCCCCTACGAGCAGTACTTC.

This clone was counted between two and nine times. This chain links TRBV9 with TRBJ1-3; D remains unclear. V lost 3 bases and J 0 bases, leaving 13 bases between the germline ends. The germline V gene encodes CDR1 SGDLS and CDR2 YYNGEE. The CDR3 covers 16 residues. The CDR3 bases are TGTGCCAGCAGCGGACTATCGGGCCGCTCTGGAAACACCATATATTTT. Protein sequence: CASSGLSGRSGNTIYF. Complete variable domain (other parts from reference TRBV9 and TRBJ1-3): DSGVTQTPKHLITATGQRVTLRCSPRSGDLSVYWYQQSLDQGLQFLIQYYNGEERAKGNILERFSAQQFPDLHSELNLSSLELGDSALYFCASSGLSGRSGNTIYFGEGSWLTVV.

V gene TRBV4-3 combines with J gene TRBJ1-3, with 7 bases identical to TRBD1. The V gene's germline CDR1 is LGHNA and CDR2 YSLEER. The junction had 7 bases not matched to a gene; V was cut back by 4 bases and J by 4 bases. The CDR3 spans 15 residues. The CDR3 DNA is TGCGCCAGCAGCCGCCGGACAGGCGACGGAAACACCATATATTTT. It yields the protein CASSRRTGDGNTIYF.

CDR3 sequence reads: CASAGVSGANVLTF. In nucleotides, the CDR3 is TGCGCCAGCGCCGGGGTCTCCGGGGCCAACGTCCTGACTTTC. The chain is built from TRBV5-1 and TRBJ2-6; D possibly corresponds to TRBD2 (5 bases). This CDR3 has 14 residues. The germline V gene has CDR1 SGHRS and CDR2 YFSETQ. Trimming shortened V by 7 bases and J by 4 bases, and 12 bases separated the two germline ends. Complete variable domain (other parts from reference TRBV5-1 and TRBJ2-6): KAGVTQTPRYLIKTRGQQVTLSCSPISGHRSVSWYQQTPGQGLQFLFEYFSETQRNKGNFPGRFSGRQFSNSRSEMNVSTLELGDSALYLCASAGVSGANVLTFGAGSRLTVL.

The chain recombines TRBV4-2 with TRBJ2-3, with D possibly being TRBD2 (5 bases). The germline V and J ends were trimmed by 5 bases and 0 bases, with 12 bases remaining between them. In germline, CDR1 is LGHNA, CDR2 YNFKEQ. This CDR3 spans 15 amino acids. The CDR3 nucleotides are TGTGCCAGCAGCGTCCGGGATCCAAGCACAGATACGCAGTATTTT. The encoded protein is CASSVRDPSTDTQYF.

This clone occurred a few times. The J gene is TRBJ2-5, the V gene TRBV28; weak D call: TRBD2 (5 bases). The V gene lost 6 bases and the J gene lost 5 bases, with 16 bases spanning the gap. Germline V CDR1 and CDR2: MDHEN, SYDVKM. This CDR3 is 14 amino acids long. For the CDR3, the DNA is TGTGCCAGCAGGAGGCCGGGAACAACTGAGACCCAGTACTTC. Protein: CASRRPGTTETQYF. Together with reference TRBV28 and TRBJ2-5, the CDR3 gives the full variable domain: DVKVTQSSRYLVKRTGEKVFLECVQDMDHENMFWYRQDPGLGLRLIYFSYDVKMKEKGDIPEGYSVSREKKERFSLILESASTNQTSMYLCASRRPGTTETQYFGPGTRLLVL.

V gene TRBV6-6 combines with J gene TRBJ2-3; 8 bases align to TRBD2. V gave up 5 bases and J gave up 6 bases; unmatched junction bases: 13. CDR1 MNHNY and CDR2 SVGAGI come from the germline V gene (reference sequence). The CDR3 has 16 amino acids. The CDR3 DNA follows: TGTGCCAGCAGTCGGGACCCGGGACTAGAAGTGGATACGCAGTATTTT. This translates into CASSRDPGLEVDTQYF.

The chain has TRBV18 and TRBJ1-2; D call uncertain. In germline, CDR1 is KGHSH, CDR2 LQKENI. V was cut by 3 bases and J by 0 bases, with 11 bases left in between. This CDR3 has 15 residues. CDR3 protein: CASSPAADSNYGYTF. Here the CDR3 DNA reads TGTGCCAGCTCACCGGCGGCGGATTCTAACTATGGCTACACCTTC.

This clone was seen a handful of times. This chain joins TRBV7-2 and TRBJ2-7; the match to TRBD2 covers 9 bases. V lost 1 base, J lost 0 bases, and 4 bases stayed unmatched. This CDR3 has 16 residues. Germline CDR1 is SGHTA and CDR2 is FQGNSA. CDR3 sequence: CASSLDGGRASYEQYF. The CDR3 nucleotides read TGTGCCAGCAGCTTAGATGGCGGGAGGGCCTCCTACGAGCAGTACTTC.

The chain carries TRBV10-3 and TRBJ2-7, with D unclear. The CDR3 has 11 residues. From germline, CDR1 is ENHRY and CDR2 SYGVKD. V lost 6 bases to trimming and J lost 7 bases, with 10 bases between them. The CDR3 coding sequence is TGTGCCATCAGGGTAGTAGGGGAGCAGTACTTC. Translating gives CAIRVVGEQYF.

This clone was picked up a small number of times. The genes are TRBV7-2 and TRBJ2-7, with TRBD2 matching 12 bases. CDR1 is SGHTA and CDR2 is FQGNSA in the germline V gene. This CDR3 region has 15 residues. Germline trimming cut 6 bases from V and 2 bases from J; bases unmatched to any gene: 5. CDR3 DNA: TGTGCCAGCAGGACCTCTAGCGGGAGGGCCTACGAGCAGTACTTC. This encodes CASRTSSGRAYEQYF.

This clone has a handful of counts. This rearrangement joins TRBV9 to TRBJ2-3, with 9 bases that match TRBD2. This CDR3 region has 14 residues. Germline V CDR1 and CDR2: SGDLS, YYNGEE. V shed 4 bases and J 1 base; nucleotides not matched to a gene: 1. CDR3 coding DNA: TGTGCCAGCAGCTCTAGCGGGGGCACAGATACGCAGTATTTT. Amino acid sequence: CASSSSGGTDTQYF.